This is a list of T cell receptor beta chains from one sample in a study of cytomegalovirus exposure and HLA in healthy donors. Sequenced by immunoSEQ multiplex PCR; TCRdb stores in-frame clones only, minus some. The table records roughly 36,000 clones, 80% of them present only once. The material sequenced was PBMCs. The receptors shown here come from a male donor in good health and CMV-seronegative. Both conserved end residues are trimmed from each CDR3. D genes are given only for firm matches. Clone size is stated in some rows and not others, as once, few, many or a class when expanded.

d_call: NA; v_call: TRBV5-4; clone_size: few; j_call: TRBJ2-3; cdr3_aa: ASSYSVGGSDTQY
d_call: NA; v_call: TRBV7-3; clone_size: few; j_call: TRBJ2-2; cdr3_aa: ASSLEGFGELF
d_call: NA; v_call: TRBV5-1; clone_size: NA; j_call: TRBJ2-1; cdr3_aa: ASSLTDNEQF
d_call: NA; v_call: TRBV27; clone_size: NA; j_call: TRBJ1-5; cdr3_aa: ASSLSSRGQPQH
d_call: NA; v_call: TRBV7-3; clone_size: NA; j_call: TRBJ2-1; cdr3_aa: ASSFSFNNEQF
d_call: NA; v_call: TRBV30; clone_size: NA; j_call: TRBJ1-1; cdr3_aa: ASSRVDMNTEAF
d_call: NA; v_call: TRBV4-3; clone_size: NA; j_call: TRBJ2-1; cdr3_aa: ASSQAGYSEQF
d_call: TRBD2; v_call: TRBV28; clone_size: NA; j_call: TRBJ2-3; cdr3_aa: ASKREASLSTDTQY
d_call: TRBD1; v_call: TRBV9; clone_size: NA; j_call: TRBJ1-1; cdr3_aa: ASSTLVQGATAF
d_call: TRBD1; v_call: TRBV7-2; clone_size: NA; j_call: TRBJ1-6; cdr3_aa: ASSFRQGSKNSPLH
d_call: TRBD1; v_call: TRBV6-5; clone_size: once; j_call: TRBJ2-1; cdr3_aa: ASRPWTGEDEQF
d_call: NA; v_call: TRBV5-6; clone_size: NA; j_call: TRBJ1-4; cdr3_aa: ASSFFNEKLF
d_call: TRBD1; v_call: TRBV25-1; clone_size: NA; j_call: TRBJ1-6; cdr3_aa: ASSDQGDSPLH
d_call: TRBD1; v_call: TRBV7-8; clone_size: NA; j_call: TRBJ1-4; cdr3_aa: ASRLTSGQAEKLF
d_call: NA; v_call: TRBV2; clone_size: NA; j_call: TRBJ1-2; cdr3_aa: ASSDQGSFYGYT
d_call: NA; v_call: TRBV5-1; clone_size: NA; j_call: TRBJ1-5; cdr3_aa: ASSSGGSYSNQPQH
d_call: NA; v_call: TRBV30; clone_size: NA; j_call: TRBJ1-1; cdr3_aa: AWSVGVRVMNTEAF
d_call: TRBD2; v_call: TRBV6-5; clone_size: NA; j_call: TRBJ2-7; cdr3_aa: ASSRGSAGGREQY
d_call: NA; v_call: TRBV15; clone_size: NA; j_call: TRBJ2-1; cdr3_aa: ATSSEADNEQF
d_call: NA; v_call: TRBV28; clone_size: NA; j_call: TRBJ1-2; cdr3_aa: ASRTVDYGYT
d_call: NA; v_call: TRBV7-9; clone_size: NA; j_call: TRBJ1-2; cdr3_aa: ASSLRGTGGLLNYGYT
d_call: NA; v_call: TRBV4-1; clone_size: NA; j_call: TRBJ1-5; cdr3_aa: ASSHRDGSNQPQH
d_call: TRBD1; v_call: TRBV2; clone_size: NA; j_call: TRBJ1-2; cdr3_aa: ASSVVKTGGSGYT
d_call: NA; v_call: TRBV2; clone_size: NA; j_call: TRBJ2-1; cdr3_aa: ASGGDEQF
d_call: TRBD2; v_call: TRBV6-6; clone_size: few; j_call: TRBJ2-1; cdr3_aa: ASNSIAGKNEQF
d_call: TRBD1; v_call: TRBV2; clone_size: NA; j_call: TRBJ2-3; cdr3_aa: ASFPDRVADTQY
d_call: NA; v_call: TRBV7-9; clone_size: NA; j_call: TRBJ1-5; cdr3_aa: ASSSDNDRQPQH
d_call: NA; v_call: TRBV6-6; clone_size: NA; j_call: TRBJ1-2; cdr3_aa: ASSYFPGDGYT
d_call: TRBD2; v_call: TRBV25-1; clone_size: NA; j_call: TRBJ2-7; cdr3_aa: ASSGPLETSGGPYEQY
d_call: NA; v_call: TRBV6-6; clone_size: few; j_call: TRBJ1-2; cdr3_aa: ASSSAEGDGYT
d_call: TRBD1; v_call: TRBV5-1; clone_size: NA; j_call: TRBJ2-5; cdr3_aa: ASSSRQGSPQETQY
d_call: NA; v_call: TRBV30; clone_size: NA; j_call: TRBJ1-5; cdr3_aa: AWSVRVGQPQH
d_call: NA; v_call: TRBV25-1; clone_size: NA; j_call: TRBJ2-7; cdr3_aa: ASSTRTVPYEQY
d_call: NA; v_call: TRBV4-3; clone_size: NA; j_call: TRBJ2-1; cdr3_aa: ASSPRPSSYNEQF
d_call: NA; v_call: TRBV19; clone_size: NA; j_call: TRBJ2-3; cdr3_aa: ASGGGPTSSTDTQY
d_call: TRBD2; v_call: TRBV5-1; clone_size: NA; j_call: TRBJ2-2; cdr3_aa: ASSLSGRANTGELF
d_call: TRBD2; v_call: TRBV28; clone_size: NA; j_call: TRBJ2-7; cdr3_aa: ASRLAGAYEQY
d_call: NA; v_call: TRBV6-6; clone_size: NA; j_call: TRBJ1-2; cdr3_aa: ASRSQVAGWSDGYT
d_call: TRBD1; v_call: TRBV30; clone_size: NA; j_call: TRBJ2-3; cdr3_aa: AWSVGQGTDTQY
d_call: NA; v_call: TRBV5-1; clone_size: NA; j_call: TRBJ2-2; cdr3_aa: ASSLVGSSPGELF
d_call: NA; v_call: TRBV7-2; clone_size: NA; j_call: TRBJ1-2; cdr3_aa: ASSLAPGMYGYT
d_call: TRBD1; v_call: TRBV29-1; clone_size: NA; j_call: TRBJ1-2; cdr3_aa: SVEPPYPGQGDYGYT